The 16 T cell receptor beta chains presented below share a single source sample, sequenced in a study of cytomegalovirus exposure and HLA in healthy donors. The study ran its PCR with 60 Vbeta and 13 Jbeta primers. Method: immunoSEQ multiplex PCR; TCRdb's copy keeps in-frame clones and lacks some. Among roughly 180,000 clones listed, approximately 85% were seen once. Sequences were obtained from PBMCs. These receptors all stem from a girl between 10 and 17 years old in good health and CMV-seropositive.

The chain combines TRBV5-4 with TRBJ1-4; TRBD1 aligns across 7 bases. This CDR3 region has 15 residues. Trimming took 3 bases from V and 4 from J; bases not matched to a gene: 6. CDR1 and CDR2 (germline): SGHNT, YYREEE (reference sequence). In nucleotides, the CDR3 is TGTGCCAGCAGCTCCGGATACAGGGGTAATGAAAAACTGTTTTTT. Its translation is CASSSGYRGNEKLFF.

The J gene is TRBJ1-1, the V gene TRBV7-8, with D possibly matching TRBD1 (5 bases). The CDR3 covers 13 residues. CDR1 and CDR2 from the germline V gene are SGHVS and FQNEAQ. V lost 6 bases and J lost 5, with 13 bases in between. This chain's CDR3 is CASSPGGGTEAFF. The CDR3 DNA follows: TGTGCCAGCAGTCCGGGGGGGGGAACTGAAGCTTTCTTT.

The V call is TRBV28, the J call TRBJ1-5; 8 positions agree with TRBD1. Germline V gene sequence: CDR1 MDHEN, CDR2 SYDVKM. This CDR3 comprises 13 residues. V gave up 6 bases and J gave up 6 bases; unmatched junction bases: 4. CDR3 residues: CASRQGVGQPQHF. As DNA, the CDR3 is TGTGCCAGCAGACAGGGGGTCGGTCAGCCCCAGCATTTT.

The CDR3 sequence: CASSLDTGGNQPQHF. The CDR3 DNA follows: TGCGCCAGCAGCTTGGACACGGGTGGCAATCAGCCCCAGCATTTT. This chain links TRBV5-1 with TRBJ1-5; no firm D call. The CDR3 extends over 15 amino acids. The germline V gene encodes CDR1 SGHRS and CDR2 YFSETQ. Trimming took off 0 bases at V and 2 bases at J, with 9 bases between the two ends.

The chain joins TRBV9 to TRBJ1-6; perhaps TRBD1 as D (5 bases). Trimming left V 4 bases short and J 10 bases short, with 21 bases between. The CDR3 has 16 residues. Germline V CDR1 and CDR2: SGDLS, YYNGEE. This CDR3 reads CASSPTDRYRGSPLHF. The CDR3 nucleotides are TGTGCCAGCAGCCCCACCGACCGATATAGGGGCTCACCCCTCCACTTT.

This clone was seen just once. This chain connects TRBV11-2 to TRBJ2-1; no clear D gene. The CDR3 loop spans 15 amino acids. The V end was cut by 0 bases, the J end by 2 bases, with 8 bases between. Germline lookup yields CDR1 SGHAT and CDR2 FQNNGV. Written as DNA, the CDR3 is TGTGCCAGCAGCTTAGATTCCCTAGCCTACAATGAGCAGTTCTTC. This codes for CASSLDSLAYNEQFF.

This chain joins TRBV20-1 and TRBJ2-7; D not certain. This CDR3 is built from 10 residues. The V gene lost 6 bases and the J gene lost 3 bases, with 6 bases spanning the gap. CDR1 and CDR2 (germline): DFQATT, SNEGSKA (reference sequence). CDR3 sequence (DNA): TGCAGTGCGCGCGACTACGAGCAGTACTTC. Translation: CSARDYEQYF.

The chain is built from TRBV7-3 and TRBJ1-2; D possibly corresponds to TRBD1 (6 bases). V shed 5 bases and J shed 2 bases, with 15 bases lying between them. From germline, CDR1 is SGHTA and CDR2 FQGTGA. CDR3 length: 15 amino acids. CDR3 bases: TGTGCCAGCAGCCCCACCGGGGGGCAGAACTATGGCTACACCTTC. Translation gives CASSPTGGQNYGYTF.

V is TRBV27 and J is TRBJ2-7; tentative D call: TRBD1 (6 bases). The length of the CDR3 is 17 residues. Germline loops: CDR1 MNHEY, CDR2 SMNVEV (reference sequence). V was clipped by 2 bases and J by 0 bases, with 17 bases between them. The CDR3 DNA is TGTGCCAGCAGTTTAAGGGGCCCGGGACACAACTCCTACGAGCAGTACTTC. Its translation: CASSLRGPGHNSYEQYF.

The gene calls are TRBV9 and TRBJ2-2, with TRBD2 matching over 7 bases. The CDR3 contains 15 residues. Germline lookup yields CDR1 SGDLS and CDR2 YYNGEE. The ends lost 3 bases at V and 3 bases at J; junction bases unmatched: 5. CDR3 coding DNA: TGTGCCAGCAGCGCAGCGGGGACCTACACCGGGGAGCTGTTTTTT. The encoded protein is CASSAAGTYTGELFF. The complete variable domain, with remaining parts taken from reference TRBV9 and TRBJ2-2, reads DSGVTQTPKHLITATGQRVTLRCSPRSGDLSVYWYQQSLDQGLQFLIQYYNGEERAKGNILERFSAQQFPDLHSELNLSSLELGDSALYFCASSAAGTYTGELFFGEGSRLTVL.

The genes are TRBV5-1 and TRBJ1-2; TRBD1 might be the D (6 bases). There are 15 residues in the CDR3. CDR1 is SGHRS and CDR2 is YFSETQ in the germline V gene. V was clipped by 3 bases and J by 8 bases, with 20 bases between them. CDR3 DNA sequence: TGCGCCAGCAGCTGGATTTATCCCCTACAGGGCGGCTACACCTTC. Amino acid sequence: CASSWIYPLQGGYTF.

The chain is built from TRBV9 and TRBJ1-3, with a tentative D call TRBD1 (5 bases). Germline assignment: CDR1 SGDLS and CDR2 YYNGEE. The CDR3 is 16 residues long. V was pared by 4 bases and J by 3 bases, with 17 bases between. CDR3 sequence (DNA): TGTGCCAGCAGCCTCCACCCCAGGGAGGGTGGAAACACCATATATTTT. Its translation is CASSLHPREGGNTIYF. Full variable domain (missing parts from reference TRBV9 and TRBJ1-3): DSGVTQTPKHLITATGQRVTLRCSPRSGDLSVYWYQQSLDQGLQFLIQYYNGEERAKGNILERFSAQQFPDLHSELNLSSLELGDSALYFCASSLHPREGGNTIYFGEGSWLTVV.

V and J are TRBV27 and TRBJ1-2; the match to TRBD1 covers 9 bases. The V segment lost 3 bases and the J segment 8 bases; nucleotides outside the gene matches: 4. This CDR3 contains 13 residues. Germline V gives CDR1 MNHEY, CDR2 SMNVEV (reference sequence). The CDR3 is CASSFTGGQGYTF. The CDR3 DNA reads TGTGCCAGCAGTTTCACAGGGGGCCAAGGCTACACCTTC.

The V and J genes are TRBV6-5 and TRBJ1-1; TRBD1 aligns across 9 bases. The germline CDR1 and CDR2 sequences are MNHEY and SVGAGI. The length of the CDR3 is 14 residues. After removal of 7 bases from V and 1 base from J, the junction contained 4 bases not matched to a gene. CDR3 residues: CASKRGQGNTEAFF. The CDR3 DNA reads TGTGCCAGCAAGAGGGGACAGGGGAACACTGAAGCTTTCTTT.

The chain joins TRBV2 to TRBJ2-5, with 9 bases identical to TRBD1. The CDR3 spans 16 residues. Looked up from germline, CDR1 is SNHLY and CDR2 is FYNNEI. V lost 4 bases to trimming and J lost 2 bases; unmatched junction nucleotides: 8. CDR3 DNA: TGTGCCAGCAGTGCCGGGACAGGGTTTACTCAAGAGACCCAGTACTTC. The encoded protein is CASSAGTGFTQETQYF.

The chain uses TRBV9 and TRBJ2-3; the match to TRBD2 covers 10 bases. The CDR3 spans 17 residues. Germline CDR1 reads SGDLS; CDR2 reads YYNGEE. Trimming removed 3 bases from V and 2 bases from J; junction bases left unmatched: 9. The CDR3 DNA reads as TGTGCCAGCAGCGCTCTCGCTAGCGGGGGCTACACAGATACGCAGTATTTT. Translated: CASSALASGGYTDTQYF.